Below, 3 T cell receptor beta chains from the same sample are listed, as sequenced in a study of T cell responses to AZD1222 COVID-19 vaccine. The data were produced by immunoSEQ multiplex PCR, yet TCRdb's version contains in-frame clones alone and is incomplete. The sample shows roughly 160,000 clones, approximately 88% of them seen only once. The material was peripheral blood, obtained 28 days after the second AZD1222 dose. These receptors came from an adult who received the AZD1222 COVID-19 vaccine.

This chain links TRBV4-3 with TRBJ1-3; D unresolved. The germline V and J ends were trimmed by 1 base and 0 bases, with 7 bases remaining between them. Germline V lookup: CDR1 LGHNA, CDR2 YSLEER. This CDR3 spans 15 amino acids. This chain's CDR3 is CASSQGQHSGNTIYF. The CDR3 DNA reads TGCGCCAGCAGCCAAGGGCAGCACTCTGGAAACACCATATATTTT.

The chain recombines TRBV18 with TRBJ2-3; TRBD2 aligns across 7 bases. Germline trimming cut 1 base from V and 1 base from J; bases unmatched to any gene: 2. From germline, CDR1 is KGHSH and CDR2 LQKENI. This CDR3 is 15 amino acids long. The CDR3 here is CASSPLSGGTDTQYF. The CDR3 DNA reads TGTGCCAGCTCACCACTAAGCGGGGGCACAGATACGCAGTATTTT.

As concerns this clone: Distinct nucleotide sequences in the sample also encode this CDR3. The chain uses TRBV5-6 and TRBJ2-5; 8 nucleotides line up with TRBD1. Germline V CDR1 and CDR2: SGHDT, YYEEEE. Trimming removed 0 bases from V and 5 bases from J; junction bases left unmatched: 3. The CDR3 totals 14 residues. CDR3 residues: CASSLAGGAETQYF. Written as DNA, the CDR3 is TGTGCCAGCAGCTTGGCAGGGGGCGCGGAGACCCAGTACTTC.